This passage covers 5 T cell receptor beta chains from one sample sequenced in a study of cytomegalovirus exposure and HLA in healthy donors (dated by TCRdb to about 2017). Library creation used the immunoSEQ multiplex PCR assay. For the multiplex PCR, a mixture combining 60 forward primers for TCR Vbeta segments and 13 reverse primers for TCR Jbeta segments was used. TCRdb stores this immuneACCESS table with in-frame sequences only. Part of the clones is absent; in the studies checked, under half of the shortfall reflects unresolved V genes, and no reason is known for the rest. The sample contains 110,000 to 150,000 clones, 80% of them found a single time. About 5% of the sample goes to the ten largest clones. Sequencing was done on a sample of PBMCs. The receptors were gathered from a male donor in good health and CMV-seronegative.

The V gene is TRBV5-5, the J gene TRBJ1-2; D ambiguous. The CDR3 contains 14 residues. The germline gives CDR1 SGHKS, CDR2 YYEKEE (reference sequence). Trimming took 1 base from V and 5 from J, leaving 12 bases between them. CDR3 sequence reads: CASSLTGVEYGYTF. In DNA form, the CDR3 reads TGTGCCAGCAGCTTGACCGGGGTTGAATATGGCTACACCTTC.

The rearrangement uses TRBV19 and TRBJ2-7, with 9 nucleotides matching TRBD1. Germline CDR1 and CDR2: LNHDA and SQIVND (reference sequence). V dropped 4 bases and J dropped 3; count of bases not matched to a gene: 4. The CDR3 contains 14 residues. The CDR3 spells CASSRGQGHYEQYF. The CDR3 DNA reads TGTGCCAGTAGTAGGGGACAGGGACACTACGAGCAGTACTTC.

The gene calls are TRBV11-1 and TRBJ2-3, with D maybe TRBD1 (5 bases). Germline V gene lookup returns CDR1 SGHAT and CDR2 FQDESV (reference sequence). There are 15 residues in the CDR3. Deletions cut 2 bases from V and 6 bases from J, with 15 bases between. CDR3 protein: CASSLPGHGADTQYF. The CDR3 DNA reads as TGTGCCAGCAGCTTACCGGGTCATGGGGCGGATACGCAGTATTTT.

This chain joins TRBV2 and TRBJ1-1, with 7 bases that match TRBD1. V lost 7 bases and J lost 12; bases outside the gene matches: 14. Germline CDR1 is SNHLY and CDR2 is FYNNEI. CDR3 length: 13 residues. CDR3 residues: CASNLGTAGITFF. DNA of the CDR3: TGTGCCAGCAATTTAGGGACAGCCGGGATAACTTTCTTT.

The chain carries TRBV6-1 and TRBJ1-4; D not certain. The germline V gene encodes CDR1 MNHNS and CDR2 SASEGT. V was trimmed by 3 bases and J by 5 bases, leaving 10 bases between them. This CDR3 comprises 14 residues. The CDR3 reads CASSDTGNNEKLFF. The CDR3 region has the DNA TGTGCCAGCAGTGACACCGGGAACAATGAAAAACTGTTTTTT.